This TCR beta chain comes out of a study of shared clonotypes between healthy human individuals. About the study: Per-donor plates numbered three CD4 naive, three CD4 memory, two CD8 naive and one CD8 memory.

Measured with immunoSEQ multiplex PCR; TCRdb has only the in-frame clones, and not every one. The sample shows about 990,000 clones, about four fifths of them seen only once. The clonotype originates from a man younger than 30 in good health. Some clones in this sample may be carry-over from other donors' samples. Sequences were obtained from memory CD4+ T cells from PBMCs. Subset described: CD45RA-negative fraction.

CDR3 sequence (DNA): TGCGCCAGCAGCTATCTCGGGGAAGGAAACTACGAGCAGTACTTC. As protein: CASSYLGEGNYEQYF. The V gene is TRBV4-3, the J gene TRBJ2-7; maybe TRBD2 (5 bases). V dropped 5 bases and J dropped 3 bases, with 17 bases sitting between them. The germline CDR1 and CDR2 sequences are LGHNA and YSLEER. The CDR3 runs 15 residues.